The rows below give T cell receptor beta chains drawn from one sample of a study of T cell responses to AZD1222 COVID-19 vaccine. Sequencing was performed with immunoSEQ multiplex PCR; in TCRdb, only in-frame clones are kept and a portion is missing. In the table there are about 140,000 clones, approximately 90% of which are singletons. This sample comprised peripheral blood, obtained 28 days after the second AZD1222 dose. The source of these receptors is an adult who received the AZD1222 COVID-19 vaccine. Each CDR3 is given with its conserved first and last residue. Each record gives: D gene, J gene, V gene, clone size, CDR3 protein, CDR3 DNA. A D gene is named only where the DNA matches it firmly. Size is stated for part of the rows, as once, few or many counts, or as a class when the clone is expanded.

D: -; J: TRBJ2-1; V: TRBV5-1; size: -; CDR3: CASSTGDTRNYNEQFF; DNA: TGCGCCAGCAGCACCGGGGATACCCGTAACTACAATGAGCAGTTCTTC
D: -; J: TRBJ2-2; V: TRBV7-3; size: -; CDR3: CASTQGPTGELFF; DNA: TGTGCCAGCACCCAAGGGCCCACCGGGGAGCTGTTTTTT
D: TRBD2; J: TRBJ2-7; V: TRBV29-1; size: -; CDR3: CSVEAAGTSGPYEQYF; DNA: TGCAGCGTTGAAGCAGCCGGGACTAGCGGACCCTACGAGCAGTACTTC
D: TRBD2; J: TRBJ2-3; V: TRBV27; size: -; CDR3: CASSLLAGVSNTQYF; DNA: TGTGCCAGCAGTTTATTGGCGGGGGTCTCTAATACGCAGTATTTT
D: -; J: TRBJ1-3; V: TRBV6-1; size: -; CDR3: CASSEGWAGNTIYF; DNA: TGTGCCAGCAGTGAAGGATGGGCTGGAAACACCATATATTTT
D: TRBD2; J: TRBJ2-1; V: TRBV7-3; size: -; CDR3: CASSREGLLSSYNEQFF; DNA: TGTGCCAGCAGCCGAGAGGGACTACTAAGCTCCTACAATGAGCAGTTCTTC
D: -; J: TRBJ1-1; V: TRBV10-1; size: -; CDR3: CASSESTRVRAFF; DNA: TGCGCCAGCAGTGAGTCGACAAGGGTAAGAGCTTTCTTT
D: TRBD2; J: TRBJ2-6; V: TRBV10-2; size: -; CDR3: CASSDGGAGNVLTF; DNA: TGCGCCAGCAGTGACGGGGGGGCAGGCAACGTCCTGACTTTC
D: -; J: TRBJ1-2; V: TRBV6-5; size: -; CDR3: CASRQQGAYGYTF; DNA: TGTGCCAGCAGGCAACAGGGCGCCTATGGCTACACCTTC
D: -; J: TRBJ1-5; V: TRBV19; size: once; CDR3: CASSIVGFGNQPQHF; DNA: TGTGCCAGTAGTATAGTGGGCTTCGGAAATCAGCCCCAGCATTTT
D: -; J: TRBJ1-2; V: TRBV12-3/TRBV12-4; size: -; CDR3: CASSRVGYGYTF; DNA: TGTGCCAGCAGTCGTGTAGGCTATGGCTACACCTTC
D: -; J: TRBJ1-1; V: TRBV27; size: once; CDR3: CASRGGLSEAFF; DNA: TGTGCCAGCAGAGGAGGGCTATCTGAAGCTTTCTTT
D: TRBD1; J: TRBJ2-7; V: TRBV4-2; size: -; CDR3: CASSQQDRSDNEQYF; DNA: TGTGCCAGCAGCCAACAGGACAGGTCGGACAACGAGCAGTACTTC
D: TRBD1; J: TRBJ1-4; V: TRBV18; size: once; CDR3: CASSPGQVATNEKLFF; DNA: TGTGCCAGCTCACCAGGACAGGTCGCAACTAATGAAAAACTGTTTTTT
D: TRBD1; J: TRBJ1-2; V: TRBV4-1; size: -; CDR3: CASSQGTGHYGYTF; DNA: TGCGCCAGCAGCCAAGGGACAGGGCACTATGGCTACACCTTC
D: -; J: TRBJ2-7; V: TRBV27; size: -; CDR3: CASSFTAAYEQYF; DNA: TGTGCCAGCAGTTTTACTGCCGCCTACGAGCAGTACTTC
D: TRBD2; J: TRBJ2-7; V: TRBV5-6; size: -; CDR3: CASSFLTSGDSYEQYF; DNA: TGTGCCAGCAGTTTCTTGACTAGCGGGGACTCCTACGAGCAGTACTTC
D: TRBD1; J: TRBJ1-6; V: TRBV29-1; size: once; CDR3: CSVGLGQANSPLHF; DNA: TGCAGCGTTGGACTGGGACAGGCGAATTCACCCCTCCACTTT
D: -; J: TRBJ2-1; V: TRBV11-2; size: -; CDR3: CASSLWTRDNEQFF; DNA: TGTGCCAGCAGCCTCTGGACTCGCGACAATGAGCAGTTCTTC
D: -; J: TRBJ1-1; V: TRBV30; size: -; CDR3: CACAVGVEAFF; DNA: TGTGCCTGCGCGGTCGGGGTTGAAGCTTTCTTT
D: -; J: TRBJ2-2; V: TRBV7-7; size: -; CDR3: CASSLNEGLGSGELFF; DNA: TGTGCTAGCAGCTTAAACGAAGGCCTGGGTTCCGGGGAGCTGTTTTTT
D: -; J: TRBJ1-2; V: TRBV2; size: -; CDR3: CASSALGRESSYTF; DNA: TGTGCCAGCAGTGCGCTGGGCAGGGAGTCTAGCTACACCTTC
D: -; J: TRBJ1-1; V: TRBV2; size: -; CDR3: CASRGLGPAEAFF; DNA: TGTGCCAGCAGAGGACTGGGACCGGCTGAAGCTTTCTTT
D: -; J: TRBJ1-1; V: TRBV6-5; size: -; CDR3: CASNRRVNTEAFF; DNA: TGTGCCAGCAACCGGCGGGTGAACACTGAAGCTTTCTTT
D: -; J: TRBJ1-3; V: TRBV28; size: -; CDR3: CASSLDSYGNTIYF; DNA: TGTGCCAGCAGTTTAGACTCGTATGGAAACACCATATATTTT
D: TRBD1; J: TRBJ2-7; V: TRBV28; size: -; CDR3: CASSPSLPGTGSYEQYF; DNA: TGTGCCAGCAGCCCGTCGCTCCCCGGGACAGGGAGCTACGAGCAGTACTTC
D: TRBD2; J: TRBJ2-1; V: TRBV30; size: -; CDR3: CAWFNGLAGGNEQFF; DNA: TGTGCCTGGTTTAACGGACTAGCGGGGGGTAATGAGCAGTTCTTC
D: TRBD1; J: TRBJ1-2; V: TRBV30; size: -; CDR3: CAWSGQGGGYTF; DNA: TGTGCCTGGAGTGGACAGGGAGGCGGCTACACCTTC
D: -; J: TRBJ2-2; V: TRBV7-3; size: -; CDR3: CASSLTGELTGELFF; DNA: TGTGCCAGCAGCTTGACGGGGGAGCTAACCGGGGAGCTGTTTTTT
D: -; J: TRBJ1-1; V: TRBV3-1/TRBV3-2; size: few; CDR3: CASSQFGDTEAFF; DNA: TGTGCCAGCAGCCAATTCGGCGACACTGAAGCTTTCTTT
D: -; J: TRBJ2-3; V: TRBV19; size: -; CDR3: CASSTRTDTQYF; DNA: TGTGCCAGTAGTACACGCACAGATACGCAGTATTTT
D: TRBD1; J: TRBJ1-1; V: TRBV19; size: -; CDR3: CASRSSLRGLNTEAFF; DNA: TGTGCCAGTAGGTCGAGCCTCAGGGGGCTGAACACTGAAGCTTTCTTT
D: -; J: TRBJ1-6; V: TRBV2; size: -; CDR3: CALRDALNSPLHF; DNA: TGTGCCCTCCGGGACGCACTTAATTCACCCCTCCACTTT
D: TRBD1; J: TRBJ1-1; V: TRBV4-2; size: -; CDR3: CASSLPTGQGAAEAFF; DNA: TGTGCCAGCAGCCTCCCGACCGGACAGGGGGCCGCTGAAGCTTTCTTT
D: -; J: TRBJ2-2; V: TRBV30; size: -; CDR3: CAWSRTGELFF; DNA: TGTGCCTGGAGTCGCACCGGGGAGCTGTTTTTT
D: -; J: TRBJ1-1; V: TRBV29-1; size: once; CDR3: CSADRGNTEAFF; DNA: TGCAGCGCGGACAGAGGGAACACTGAAGCTTTCTTT
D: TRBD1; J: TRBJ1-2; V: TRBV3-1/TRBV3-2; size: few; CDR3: CASSPSNRDRASYGYTF; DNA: TGTGCCAGCAGCCCGTCTAACCGGGACAGGGCCTCTTATGGCTACACCTTC
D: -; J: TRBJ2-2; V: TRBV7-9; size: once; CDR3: CASSSRGFGELFF; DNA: TGTGCCAGCAGCTCGAGGGGTTTCGGGGAGCTGTTTTTT
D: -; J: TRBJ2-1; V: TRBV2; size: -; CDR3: CASSVGRFNEQFF; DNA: TGTGCCAGCAGTGTGGGACGGTTCAATGAGCAGTTCTTC
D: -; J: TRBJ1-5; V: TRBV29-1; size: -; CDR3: CSVAPDRTNQPQHF; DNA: TGCAGCGTTGCTCCCGACAGAACCAATCAGCCCCAGCATTTT
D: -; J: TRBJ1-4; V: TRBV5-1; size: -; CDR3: CASSLAGANEKLFF; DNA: TGCGCCAGCAGCTTGGCCGGGGCGAATGAAAAACTGTTTTTT
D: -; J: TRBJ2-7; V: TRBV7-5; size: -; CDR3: CARDLRDRTSYHEQYF; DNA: TGTGCCAGAGATTTACGCGACAGGACTAGCTATCACGAGCAGTACTTC
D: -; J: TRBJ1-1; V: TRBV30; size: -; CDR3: CAWSVGVNTEAFF; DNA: TGTGCCTGGAGTGTAGGAGTAAACACTGAAGCTTTCTTT
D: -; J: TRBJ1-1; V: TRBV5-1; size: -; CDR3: CASSFLNTEAFF; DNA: TGCGCCAGCAGCTTTCTCAACACTGAAGCTTTCTTT
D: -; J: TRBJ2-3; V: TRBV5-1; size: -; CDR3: CASSLGGRITDTQYF; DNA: TGCGCCAGCAGCTTGGGGGGACGGATCACAGATACGCAGTATTTT
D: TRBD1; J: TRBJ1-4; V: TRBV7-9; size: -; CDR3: CASSIQGDNEKLFF; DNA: TGTGCCAGCAGCATACAGGGGGATAATGAAAAACTGTTTTTT
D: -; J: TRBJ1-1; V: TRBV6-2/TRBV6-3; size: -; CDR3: CASSYPTIDRNTEAFF; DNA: TGTGCCAGCAGTTACCCTACCATTGACAGGAACACTGAAGCTTTCTTT
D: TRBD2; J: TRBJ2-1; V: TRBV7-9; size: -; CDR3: CASSFGGDSYNEQFF; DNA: TGTGCCAGCAGCTTCGGGGGGGACTCCTACAATGAGCAGTTCTTC
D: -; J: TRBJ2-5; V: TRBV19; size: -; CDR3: CASSMGGTAQETQYF; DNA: TGTGCCAGTAGTATGGGCGGGACAGCCCAAGAGACCCAGTACTTC
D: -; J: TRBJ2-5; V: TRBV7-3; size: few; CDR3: CASSPGSGKTQYF; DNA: TGTGCCAGCAGCCCGGGCTCCGGGAAGACCCAGTACTTC
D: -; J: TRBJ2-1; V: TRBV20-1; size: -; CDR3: CSAINNEQFF; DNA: TGCAGTGCTATTAACAATGAGCAGTTCTTC
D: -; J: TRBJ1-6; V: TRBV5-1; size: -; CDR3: CASSSRGAGYNSPLHF; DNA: TGCGCCAGCAGCTCCCGGGGGGCCGGCTATAATTCACCCCTCCACTTT
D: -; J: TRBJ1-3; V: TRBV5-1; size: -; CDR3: CASSSGGARNTIYF; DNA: TGCGCCAGCAGCTCGGGAGGGGCGCGAAACACCATATATTTT